This T cell receptor beta chain was observed in a study of cytomegalovirus exposure and HLA in healthy donors (dated by TCRdb to about 2017). For context, the study as a whole: An earlier analysis of about 560 of the donors reported roughly 300 Gb of sequence data and some 110 million unique TCR beta sequences obtained from approximately 180 million T cells. An early release covering around 630 HLA-typed donors comprised roughly 300 gigabases of sequencing data and 85 million to 100 million unique TCR sequences. The genetic ancestry cluster associated with self-reported Caucasian donors included 80% to 90% of the 350 to 500 genotyped donors. The study was designed to test whether signatures of past pathogen exposure could be identified by cataloging public T cell receptors. The T cell repertoires of some 670 subjects were profiled by immunosequencing and related to cytomegalovirus serostatus. Besides the first cohort of roughly 700 subjects, a separate validation cohort made up of around 120 different subjects was used. The study combined high-throughput TCR immunosequencing, statistical association of individual TCRs with disease status, and machine learning to predict cytomegalovirus infection status. A later analysis re-examined previously published TCR beta repertoires from over 500 donors and added high-resolution HLA genotyping to investigate patterns of TCR occurrence. Rather than using new phenotypic data, the later analysis identified candidate immune exposures from TCR beta sequences and from how often those sequences occurred across donors. To decide whether each TCR beta V gene segment behaved as functional or pseudogenic, an earlier analysis of nearly 600 of the donors relied on high-throughput TCR beta sequencing. Donor age, sex, ethnicity and CMV serostatus were compiled alongside the repertoire data. A later genetic analysis took genome-wide SNP genotypes for about three fifths of the roughly 670 donors and used that subset as a discovery cohort. Every discovery cohort repertoire had been produced on one sequencing platform. HLA typing covered class I and class II loci at four-digit resolution. Typing coverage differed by locus: A, B, C, DRB1 and DQB1 were typed in about 620-640 donors, DQA1 in around 500, DPA1 in some 610, and DPB1 in 472. Several DR-DQ haplotypes were handled as single units for association and clustering, since linkage in the cohort was strong. Among 300 to 500 genotyped donors of the cohort, an average of around 250,000 unique TCR beta nucleotide sequences was sequenced per donor, of which 15% to 20% were non-productive. The study at large found these results: The sequencing pipeline was judged likely to have produced a cluster of highly shared sequence variants as a technical artifact. In a later genetic analysis, fewer N-insertions in productive TCRs were reported among donors in an Asian-associated ancestry cluster than the 666-donor mean. The presence/absence analyses assumed that sequencing depth was roughly uniform across donors, and that assumption may not be true. Several of the top co-occurrence clusters appeared to be linked to parvovirus B19, influenza, CMV and Epstein-Barr virus, according to a later analysis. Assigning TCR associations to individual alleles was difficult when HLA alleles, especially DR and DQ, strongly co-occurred. In a later genetic analysis, a missense DCLRE1C variant was associated with V-gene and J-gene trimming of TCR beta chains, and the association was replicated in an independent cohort. The study listed 164 TCR beta chains as associated with cytomegalovirus. Across donors, most TCR sequences were observed very rarely, whereas some public TCRs were present in many individuals. Broadly in line with IMGT annotations, most TCR beta V segments showed up in productive rearrangements about 90% or about 30% of the time in an earlier analysis of several hundred of the donors. In a later analysis, some 18,000 TCR beta sequences were associated with specific HLA alleles at a false discovery rate of 0.05. In a later analysis, most CMV-associated TCR beta chains were found to appear HLA-restricted, with HLA associations seemingly driven largely by CMV exposure. A further reported finding was that TCR beta sequences accurately predicted the HLA-A and HLA-B alleles for most subjects in the first cohort. The classifier was reported to diagnose cytomegalovirus status with high specificity and sensitivity in both the original cohort and the validation cohort. Because HLA typing was unavailable for some donors at each locus, only the typed subset was used in association tests. Immune exposure information for the cohort was limited to CMV serostatus. Because counts were too low, fewer than 20 rarely observed V segments, including chromosome 9 orphons, were excluded from the earlier analysis of 587 of the donors. Three of the identified cytomegalovirus-associated TCR beta chains were confirmed in vitro to be specific for cytomegalovirus antigens. According to a later analysis, TCR association rates differed among HLA loci, with DRB1 alleles showing the most associated TCRs and HLA-C alleles showing the fewest. A later analysis found that HLA-associated TCR beta chains were more clonally expanded and had lower generation probabilities than equally common non-associated chains. According to the authors, the approach could potentially be generalized to other disease states and immunological phenotypes. Linkage disequilibrium might explain the correlated functional status among segregating V segments, but an unknown experimental factor could not be ruled out. Only TCR beta chains were sequenced in this cohort, and the absence of alpha or paired-chain data limited detectable features. Some IMGT-functional V segments, including TRBV6-2 and TRBV6-3, could not be told apart with the 87-base-pair reads, so those segments were excluded.

Library construction relied on the immunoSEQ multiplex PCR assay. For the multiplex PCR, a mixture combining 60 forward primers for TCR Vbeta segments and 13 reverse primers for TCR Jbeta segments was used. A multiplex PCR assay on genomic DNA amplified the CDR3 region of rearranged TCR beta genes. The Illumina HiSeq System was used to sequence the amplified TCR beta libraries as 87-base-pair reads. In the paper's pipeline: Across the 500 to 700 repertoires, a later analysis counted roughly 77 million unique TCR beta chains, roughly 11 million of which were shared by at least two donors. A nearest-neighbor algorithm error-corrected the raw reads and collapsed the reads into unique sequences, merging closely related sequences to remove PCR and sequencing errors. V, D and J gene segments were assigned by aligning CDR3 sequences to IMGT reference sequences. For a sequence to be retained, at least a six-nucleotide match to both a V gene segment and a J gene segment was required. Rearrangements were classified as productive when the CDR3 lacked stop codons and remained in frame with V and J, and all other rearrangements were classified as non-productive. Following IMGT convention, CDR3 was defined as the stretch from the second conserved V-encoded cysteine up to the conserved J-encoded phenylalanine. Sequences without an unambiguous match to a single V gene segment were excluded from the earlier analysis of 500 to 700 of the donors. In an earlier analysis of some 590 of the donors, V segments were called functional above 56.7% productive rearrangements and were called segregating when the between-donor standard deviation exceeded 5%. A statistical classification framework was built to diagnose cytomegalovirus status from the catalog of TCR beta chain sequences. In a later analysis, TCR nucleotide sequences were compared against IMGT/GENE-DB human TR gene sequences so that V and J genes could be assigned. The TCRdist pipeline was used in a later analysis to assign CDR3 sequences and most-parsimonious VDJ recombination scenarios. A later analysis defined each TCR beta chain by its CDR3 amino acid sequence plus V-gene family, and excluded reads lacking a unique V-gene family. As a way to deal with suspected cross-contamination and a sequencing artifact, a later analysis dropped 500 to 700 nucleotide sequences that were highly shared and had low generation probability. In a later analysis, a clonal expansion index was calculated for each public chain from normalized within-repertoire ranks of inferred template counts. Generation probabilities in a later analysis came from a VDJ recombination model fitted to out-of-frame rearrangements, and those results were checked against IGoR. Hypergeometric tests were used in a later analysis to score TCR-TCR, TCR-HLA and TCR-CMV co-occurrence, with a repertoire-size bias correction applied to the TCR pairs. To estimate false discovery rates, a later analysis permuted the HLA or CMV assignments 20 times. A later analysis grouped co-occurring TCRs with DBSCAN, adding TCRdist sequence similarity when clustering within HLA-allele-positive subsets. Co-occurrence clustering excluded repertoires with fewer than 30,000 or more than 120,000 public chains, plus five with anomalous nucleotide sharing. As stored in TCRdb, this immuneACCESS dataset retains in-frame rearrangements with V and J assigned. A fraction of the clones does not appear; measured against another copy, unresolved V genes explain less than half of the discrepancy, and the remainder lacks a known reason. The V and J calls and the clone size are those of that table, but D and trimming were determined from the DNA. The sample yields some 140,000 clones; approximately 80% were counted once. The ten largest account for more than 0.95% of the sample.

V and J are truncated by 6 bases and 4 bases respectively, leaving an intervening sequence of 6 bases. CDR1 and CDR2 were assigned from the germline V gene as MGHDK and SYGVNS. There are 11 amino acids in the CDR3, from cysteine to phenylalanine inclusive. Only the CDR3 DNA is retained, 33 bases long and in frame from the first base. The cohort was made up of several hundred healthy bone marrow donors. At the time of sampling, every cohort member was nominally healthy, though immune exposures that went unrecorded were likely present. The donor tested CMV seronegative, placing the donor among the 352 seronegative members of the cohort. A peripheral blood sample was collected from each donor, and TCR beta sequencing was performed on peripheral blood mononuclear cells. Genomic DNA extraction from the blood cell samples was performed with the Qiagen DNeasy Blood Extraction Kit. This clone has just one count. Its target antigen remains unknown. The record has no base qualities; no much larger clone is one base away.

The V gene is TRBV25-1 and the J gene is TRBJ1-2, with the identity of the D gene unclear. The TCR sequence derives from a man aged 45-60 years in good health and CMV-seronegative. Material for sequencing was PBMCs. The nucleotides are TGTGCCAGCAGCCAGTTCTATGGCTACACCTTC. Its translation is CASSQFYGYTF.